This TCR beta chain was found in a study of T-cell reconstitution after alpha-beta-depleted transplantation in children. This clonotype has ten or more counts. The target antigen is unknown. Overall study findings and caveats: One year post-transplant, T-cell counts and diversity were largely derived from T cells produced anew.

The TCRbeta library was prepared with unique molecular identifiers. MiXCR, run by TCRdb on the PCR reads, gives a single entry per CDR3 protein. The sample holds 120,000 to 150,000 distinct CDR3 sequences, roughly 9% seen once. The CDR3 contains 12 residues. Looked up from germline, CDR1 is LGHDT and CDR2 is YNNKEL (reference sequence). V dropped 0 bases and J dropped 7 bases, with 6 bases sitting between them. The gene calls are TRBV3-1 and TRBJ1-2; D is ambiguous. This sample comprised PBMCs, mostly from graft donor cells, obtained 180 days after TCRalphabeta/CD19-depleted stem cell transplant. The receptor's source is a female patient aged 2 to 10 who had a stem cell transplant for congenital amegakaryocytic thrombocytopenia, so the T cells may come from the graft donor. CDR3: CASSQETFGYTF. CDR3 DNA sequence: TGTGCCAGCAGCCAAGAAACGTTTGGCTACACCTTC.